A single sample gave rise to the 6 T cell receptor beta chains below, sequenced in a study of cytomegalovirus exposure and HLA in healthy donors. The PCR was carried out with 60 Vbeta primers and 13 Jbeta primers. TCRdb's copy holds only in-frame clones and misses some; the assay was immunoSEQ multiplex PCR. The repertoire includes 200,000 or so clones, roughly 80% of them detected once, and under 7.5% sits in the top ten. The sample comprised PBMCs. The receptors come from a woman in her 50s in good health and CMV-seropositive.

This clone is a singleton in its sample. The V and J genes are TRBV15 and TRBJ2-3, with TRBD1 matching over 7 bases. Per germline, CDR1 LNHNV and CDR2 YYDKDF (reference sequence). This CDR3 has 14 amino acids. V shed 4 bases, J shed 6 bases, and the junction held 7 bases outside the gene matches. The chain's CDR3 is CATSTQGVQDTQYF. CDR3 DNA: TGTGCCACCAGCACCCAGGGGGTTCAGGATACGCAGTATTTT.

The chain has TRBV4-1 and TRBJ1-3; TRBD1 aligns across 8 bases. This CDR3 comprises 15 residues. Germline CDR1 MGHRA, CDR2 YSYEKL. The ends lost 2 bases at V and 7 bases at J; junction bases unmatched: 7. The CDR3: CASSQFVTGVNTIYF. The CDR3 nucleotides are TGCGCCAGCAGCCAATTCGTGACAGGGGTGAACACCATATATTTT.

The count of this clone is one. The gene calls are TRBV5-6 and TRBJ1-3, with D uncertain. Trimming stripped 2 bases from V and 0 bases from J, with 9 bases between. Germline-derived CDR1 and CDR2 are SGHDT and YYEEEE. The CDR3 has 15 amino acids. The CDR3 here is CASSFRPSSGNTIYF. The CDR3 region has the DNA TGTGCCAGCAGCTTCAGGCCGAGCTCTGGAAACACCATATATTTT.

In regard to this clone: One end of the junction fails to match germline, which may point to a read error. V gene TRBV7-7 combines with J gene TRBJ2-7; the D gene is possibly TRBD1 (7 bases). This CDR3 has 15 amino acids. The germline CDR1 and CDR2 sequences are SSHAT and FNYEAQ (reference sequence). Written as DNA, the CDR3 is TGTGCTAGCAGCTTGCGGGACAGTCCACTCTACGAGCAGTACTTC. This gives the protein CASSLRDSPLYEQYF. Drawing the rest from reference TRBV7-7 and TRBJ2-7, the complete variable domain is GAGVSQSPRYKVTKRGQDVTLRCDPISSHATLYWYQQALGQGPEFLTYFNYEAQPDKSGLPSDRFSAERPEGSISTLTIQRTEQRDSAMYRCASSLRDSPLYEQYFGPGTRLTVT.

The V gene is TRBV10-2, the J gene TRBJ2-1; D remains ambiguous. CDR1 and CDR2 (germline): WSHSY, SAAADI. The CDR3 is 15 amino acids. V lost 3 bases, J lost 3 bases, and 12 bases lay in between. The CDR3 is CASSDAETGYNEQFF. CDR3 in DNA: TGCGCCAGCAGTGATGCTGAGACGGGCTACAATGAGCAGTTCTTC.

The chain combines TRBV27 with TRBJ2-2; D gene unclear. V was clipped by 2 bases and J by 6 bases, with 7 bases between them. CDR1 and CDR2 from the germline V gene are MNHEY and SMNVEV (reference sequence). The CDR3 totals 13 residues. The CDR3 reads CASSLKSAGELFF. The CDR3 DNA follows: TGTGCCAGCAGTTTAAAAAGCGCCGGGGAGCTGTTTTTT.